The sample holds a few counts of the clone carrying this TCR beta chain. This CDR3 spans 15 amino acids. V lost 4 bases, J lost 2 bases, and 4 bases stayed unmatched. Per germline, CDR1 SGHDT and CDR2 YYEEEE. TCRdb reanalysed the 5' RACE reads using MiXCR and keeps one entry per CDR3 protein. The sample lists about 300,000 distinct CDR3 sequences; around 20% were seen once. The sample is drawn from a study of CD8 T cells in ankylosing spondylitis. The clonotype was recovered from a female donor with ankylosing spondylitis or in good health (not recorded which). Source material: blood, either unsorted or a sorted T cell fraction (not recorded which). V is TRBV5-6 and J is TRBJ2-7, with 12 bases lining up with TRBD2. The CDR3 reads CASSQPSGRAYEQYF. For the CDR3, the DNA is TGTGCCAGCAGCCAACCTAGCGGGAGGGCCTACGAGCAGTACTTC.